These 20 T cell receptor beta chains share one sample of origin, sequenced in a study of vaccination effects on CD4 cells after COVID-19. Cells that had been cultured for roughly 9 days were the source of isolated CD4+ T cells. Participants got two doses of BNT162b2 or mRNA-1273 vaccine. These TCRs' antigens remain unknown. TCRdb's copy holds only in-frame clones and misses some; the assay was immunoSEQ multiplex PCR. The sample holds tens of thousands of clones, roughly 73% seen once. Sequencing used CD4+ T cells from PBMCs cultured without peptide, obtained after COVID-19 vaccination. The receptor source for this set is a human donor who received a COVID-19 vaccine.

The chain joins TRBV24-1 to TRBJ2-2; 9 nucleotides agree with TRBD2. The CDR3 extends over 16 amino acids. Trimming cost V 4 bases and J 4 bases; bases outside gene matches: 6. The germline gives CDR1 KGHDR, CDR2 SFDVKD. The CDR3: CATSEPAGGSTGELFF. In DNA, the CDR3 is TGTGCCACCAGTGAACCAGCGGGGGGTAGCACCGGGGAGCTGTTTTTT.

Only a few counts were recorded for this clone. The chain's CDR3 is CASSDGQLLSGANVLTF. The DNA of the CDR3 is TGCGCCAGCAGCGATGGACAGCTCCTCTCTGGGGCCAACGTCCTGACTTTC. The gene calls are TRBV4-1 and TRBJ2-6; D might be TRBD1 (6 bases). Trimming stripped 5 bases from V and 0 bases from J, with 14 bases between. Germline-derived CDR1 and CDR2 are MGHRA and YSYEKL. The CDR3 contains 17 residues.

The chain couples TRBV5-1 to TRBJ2-3; D might be TRBD2 (7 bases). Germline CDR1 reads SGHRS; CDR2 reads YFSETQ. CDR3 length: 15 amino acids. The ends were cut back, 4 bases at V and 4 bases at J, with 16 bases in the middle. The CDR3 DNA reads TGCGCCAGCAGCCCCAATCCGGGGGGCTCAGATACGCAGTATTTT. Protein product: CASSPNPGGSDTQYF.

The chain combines TRBV30 with TRBJ1-5; no firm D call. V gave up 2 bases and J gave up 0 bases, with 5 bases separating them. This CDR3 is built from 13 residues. CDR1 and CDR2 (germline): GTSNPN, SVGIG (reference sequence). DNA for the CDR3: TGTGCCTGGAGTCGAAATAGCAATCAGCCCCAGCATTTT. Translation: CAWSRNSNQPQHF.

The chain employs TRBV5-6 and TRBJ2-2, with TRBD1 matching 8 bases. The ends lost 2 bases at V and 5 bases at J; junction bases unmatched: 8. This CDR3 contains 16 residues. Germline CDR1 reads SGHDT; CDR2 reads YYEEEE. The CDR3 spells CASSFDRGVMTGELFF. The CDR3 bases are TGTGCCAGCAGCTTTGACAGGGGTGTGATGACCGGGGAGCTGTTTTTT.

The CDR3 loop is CASSRPAGGRETQYF. The CDR3 nucleotides read TGTGCCAGCAGCCGCCCGGCGGGGGGCAGGGAGACCCAGTACTTC. The gene calls are TRBV3-1 (or the pseudogene TRBV3-2) and TRBJ2-5; 8 nucleotides align to TRBD2. The CDR3 length is 15 residues. With 4 bases clipped from V and 5 bases from J, the junction kept 9 bases outside the gene matches. The germline V gene has CDR1 LGHDT and CDR2 YNNKEL (reference sequence).

This chain uses TRBV27 with TRBJ2-3; no firm D call. Germline V lookup: CDR1 MNHEY, CDR2 SMNVEV (reference sequence). CDR3 size: 11 residues. V lost 4 bases and J 12 bases, leaving 11 bases between the germline ends. CDR3 DNA: TGTGCCAGCAGTTCCCAGAGAGGACAGTATTTT. This gives the protein CASSSQRGQYF.

The V and J genes are TRBV28 and TRBJ1-4; D call uncertain. Germline-derived CDR1 and CDR2 are MDHEN and SYDVKM. Trimming left V 8 bases short and J 4 bases short, with 17 bases between. This CDR3 region has 15 residues. The CDR3 sequence: CASEGSPGDNEKLFF. CDR3 nucleotides: TGTGCCAGCGAAGGTTCGCCAGGTGATAATGAAAAACTGTTTTTT.

This clone has more than one count but fewer than ten. V gene TRBV25-1 combines with J gene TRBJ1-2; no clear D. This CDR3 is 12 amino acids long. Per germline, CDR1 MGHDK and CDR2 SYGVNS. V was clipped by 6 bases and J by 5 bases, with 10 bases between them. This CDR3 is CASREGGYGYTF. The CDR3 DNA follows: TGTGCCAGCAGAGAGGGCGGGTATGGCTACACCTTC.

The J gene is TRBJ1-5, the V gene TRBV5-6; tentatively, D is TRBD1 (6 bases). CDR1 SGHDT and CDR2 YYEEEE come from the germline V gene. The CDR3 is made up of 15 amino acids. V shed 5 bases and J shed 3 bases, with 15 bases lying between them. CDR3 region: CASSRQDYPNQPQHF. The CDR3 coding sequence is TGTGCCAGCAGTAGACAGGACTATCCCAATCAGCCCCAGCATTTT.

The V call is TRBV7-2, the J call TRBJ1-1; TRBD1 is a possible D gene (5 bases). V gave up 2 bases and J gave up 4 bases, with 20 bases separating them. The V gene's germline CDR1 is SGHTA and CDR2 FQGNSA. The CDR3 extends over 17 amino acids. The CDR3 coding sequence is TGTGCCAGCAGCTTAAATGGGGCGGTCGGAGGGTTCACTGAAGCTTTCTTT. This translates into CASSLNGAVGGFTEAFF.

This chain connects TRBV10-3 to TRBJ2-5; 7 positions match TRBD2. The CDR3 runs 15 residues. Germline CDR1 is ENHRY and CDR2 is SYGVKD. J lost 1 base, V lost 3 bases, and 5 bases had no gene match. This CDR3 is CAISDAGLPQETQYF. Written as DNA, the CDR3 is TGTGCCATCAGTGATGCGGGACTACCCCAAGAGACCCAGTACTTC.

This clone came up a few times. The V call is TRBV5-1, the J call TRBJ2-5; 9 bases line up with TRBD1. Looked up from germline, CDR1 is SGHRS and CDR2 is YFSETQ. V shed 4 bases, J shed 3 bases, and the junction held 10 bases outside the gene matches. The CDR3 covers 16 residues. The CDR3 DNA reads as TGCGCCAGCAGCCTCGGGACAGGGCTTGCTGAAGAGACCCAGTACTTC. Protein: CASSLGTGLAEETQYF.

The J gene is TRBJ1-1, the V gene TRBV18; 9 bases map to TRBD1. Trimming took 6 bases from V and 4 from J; bases not matched to a gene: 9. Looked up from germline, CDR1 is KGHSH and CDR2 is LQKENI. This CDR3 has 15 amino acids. DNA of the CDR3: TGTGCCAGCTCGCCCCGGGACAGGGAAGGCACTGAAGCTTTCTTT. Translating gives CASSPRDREGTEAFF. The full variable domain, its missing parts supplied by reference TRBV18 and TRBJ1-1, is NAGVMQNPRHLVRRRGQEARLRCSPMKGHSHVYWYRQLPEEGLKFMVYLQKENIIDESGMPKERFSAEFPKEGPSILRIQQVVRGDSAAYFCASSPRDREGTEAFFGQGTRLTVV.

V is TRBV6-5 and J is TRBJ2-7, with D tentatively TRBD1 (5 bases). This CDR3 comprises 15 residues. In germline, CDR1 is MNHEY, CDR2 SVGAGI. The germline V and J ends were trimmed by 5 bases and 0 bases, with 14 bases remaining between them. CDR3: CASSLGQAISYEQYV. CDR3 bases: TGTGCCAGCAGTCTAGGACAAGCCATCTCCTACGAGCAGTACGTC.

This clone has just one count. This chain uses TRBV6-6 with TRBJ1-4; the match to TRBD1 covers 8 bases. The V segment lost 6 bases and the J segment 5 bases; nucleotides outside the gene matches: 26. This CDR3 region has 21 residues. From germline, CDR1 is MNHNY and CDR2 SVGAGI (reference sequence). The CDR3 loop is CASSLARGRGLVAGGNEKLFF. CDR3 in DNA: TGTGCCAGCAGCCTCGCCAGGGGGCGCGGCCTTGTAGCCGGAGGGAATGAAAAACTGTTTTTT.

The genes are TRBV6-6 and TRBJ1-6; D gene uncertain. The germline CDR1 and CDR2 sequences are MNHNY and SVGAGI (reference sequence). The CDR3 length is 12 residues. The germline V and J ends were trimmed by 0 bases and 10 bases, with 4 bases remaining between them. DNA for the CDR3: TGTGCCAGCAGTTACTCTCCCTCACCCCTCCACTTT. Encoded protein: CASSYSPSPLHF.

The chain links TRBV4-2 to TRBJ1-5; D uncertain. The length of the CDR3 is 14 residues. Germline V gene sequence: CDR1 LGHNA, CDR2 YNFKEQ. V lost 1 base and J 6 bases, leaving 10 bases between the germline ends. The CDR3 sequence is CASSQALAGQPQHF. The CDR3 region has the DNA TGTGCCAGCAGCCAAGCCCTTGCGGGTCAGCCCCAGCATTTT.

This chain connects TRBV5-1 to TRBJ2-7; TRBD2 matches 13 bases. Germline CDR1 reads SGHRS; CDR2 reads YFSETQ. This CDR3 has 16 residues. The junction had 4 bases not matched to a gene; V was cut back by 0 bases and J by 4 bases. In DNA, the CDR3 is TGCGCCAGCAGCTTGGGGACTAGCGGGGGTGTTTACGAGCAGTACGTC. Its protein product is CASSLGTSGGVYEQYV.

This chain uses TRBV2 with TRBJ1-1; the D is unclear. Germline lookup yields CDR1 SNHLY and CDR2 FYNNEI. This CDR3 comprises 14 residues. Trimming removed 4 bases at V and 0 bases at J, with 9 bases between. The CDR3 nucleotides are TGTGCCAGCAGTGGGCAAGGGATGAACACTGAAGCTTTCTTT. This translates into CASSGQGMNTEAFF. The full variable domain, completed using reference TRBV2 and TRBJ1-1, is EPEVTQTPSHQVTQMGQEVILRCVPISNHLYFYWYRQILGQKVEFLVSFYNNEISEKSEIFDDQFSVERPDGSNFTLKIRSTKLEDSAMYFCASSGQGMNTEAFFGQGTRLTVV.